The clone carrying this TCR beta chain was counted at least ten times. The antigen is unknown. Original handling: What underpinned the distant-metastasis classifier for papillary thyroid cancer was the set of CDR3 differences across clinicopathological groups. Using MiXCR, TCRdb re-called clones from the PCR reads. These V and J calls originate from TCRdb's pipeline instead of the authors' own analysis. The table has about 24,000 clones, 20% to 25% seen once; the top ten hold roughly 13%. Each patient came to thyroid surgery without any prior treatment (of any kind). The CDR3 spans 14 residues. Losses at the gene ends were 5 bases for V and 4 bases for J; bases not matched to a gene: 5. Germline V gene lookup returns CDR1 DFQATT and CDR2 SNEGSKA (reference sequence). This record comes from a study of metastatic and nonmetastatic thyroid tumors. As for the study in general: Samples came from malignant and benign thyroid patients, and repertoires were compared across blood and tumor or nodule tissue.

General observations from the study: A significant increase in TCR beta diversity was reportedly seen in malignant thyroid tumors relative to benign nodules, in blood and tumor.

The sequenced material came from blood. The receptor comes from a male donor with papillary thyroid cancer or a benign thyroid nodule (not recorded which). Some clones in this sample may be carry-over from other donors' samples. The chain recombines TRBV20-1 with TRBJ2-3; 11 nucleotides match TRBD2. CDR3 residues: CSAYTSGRPDTQYF. CDR3 bases: TGCAGTGCTTATACTAGCGGGAGACCAGATACGCAGTATTTT.